Following are 17 T cell receptor beta chains from one sample sequenced in a study of blood T cell repertoires in COVID-19. Assay: immunoSEQ multiplex PCR; the TCRdb copy retains only in-frame clones and omits some. The sample includes 200,000 to 250,000 clones, roughly 94% of them seen just once. Source material: peripheral blood. The receptors were sampled from a man younger than 40 with acute or convalescent COVID-19.

The chain recombines TRBV5-1 with TRBJ1-6; D is perhaps TRBD1 (6 bases). CDR3 length: 21 amino acids. Germline V gene lookup returns CDR1 SGHRS and CDR2 YFSETQ. V was clipped by 2 bases and J by 7 bases, with 31 bases between them. The CDR3 DNA is TGCGCCAGCAGCTTATGGGGCCAGGGGTCCCGCCGGACATTACCCAATTCACCCCTCCACTTT. Translation gives CASSLWGQGSRRTLPNSPLHF.

DNA of the CDR3: TGTGCCAGCAGGCTGAGGCGGGGTGAGCAGTTCTTC. It translates to CASRLRRGEQFF. V and J are TRBV12-3 or TRBV12-4 and TRBJ2-1, with D tentatively TRBD2 (6 bases). The CDR3 covers 12 residues. Trimming cost V 6 bases and J 9 bases, with 12 bases left between them.

The CDR3 spells CASGQRTEAFF. In nucleotides, the CDR3 is TGTGCCAGCGGGCAGCGGACTGAAGCTTTCTTT. The chain has TRBV6-5 and TRBJ1-1; D is ambiguous. Trimming cost V 8 bases and J 5 bases, with 9 bases left between them. The CDR3 loop spans 11 amino acids. Germline values: CDR1 MNHEY, CDR2 SVGAGI.

Here the CDR3 reads CASSLEGQTYGYTF. The CDR3 DNA is TGTGCCAGCAGCTTAGAGGGGCAGACCTATGGCTACACCTTC. J is TRBJ1-2 and V is TRBV7-6, with D tentatively TRBD1 (5 bases). Trimming removed 1 base from V and 4 bases from J, with 10 bases in between. CDR3 length: 14 residues. The V gene's germline CDR1 is SGHVS and CDR2 FNYEAQ.

As concerns this clone: Other DNA sequences in this sample translate to the same CDR3. V gene TRBV6-1 combines with J gene TRBJ2-1; 8 bases map to TRBD2. This CDR3 region has 15 residues. In germline, CDR1 is MNHNS, CDR2 SASEGT. The V segment lost 2 bases and the J segment 0 bases; nucleotides outside the gene matches: 0. The CDR3 loop reads CASSELAGSYNEQFF. The DNA for the CDR3 is TGTGCCAGCAGTGAACTAGCGGGCTCCTACAATGAGCAGTTCTTC.

CDR3 sequence (DNA): TGTGCCAGCAGGAGGGCGGAAACTAACTATGGCTACACCTTC. Translating it yields CASRRAETNYGYTF. The chain has TRBV2 and TRBJ1-2; D gene uncertain. V lost 6 bases and J 0 bases, leaving 11 bases between the germline ends. CDR3 length equals 14 residues. Looked up from germline, CDR1 is SNHLY and CDR2 is FYNNEI.

The chain combines TRBV30 with TRBJ1-2, with a tentative D call TRBD1 (6 bases). V lost 1 base, J lost 5 bases, and 17 bases lay in between. There are 15 residues in the CDR3. CDR1 is GTSNPN and CDR2 is SVGIG in the germline V gene (reference sequence). As DNA, the CDR3 is TGTGCCTGGAGTGGCAAACAGGGCTCGGGATATGGCTACACCTTC. This codes for CAWSGKQGSGYGYTF.

The rearrangement joins TRBV29-1 to TRBJ2-3; 9 bases are a match to TRBD1. This CDR3 spans 14 amino acids. The germline CDR1 and CDR2 sequences are SQVTM and ANQGSEA. V trimming: 6 bases; J trimming: 4 bases; junction bases outside the gene matches: 8. In DNA, the CDR3 is TGCAGCGTAGGACAGGGGACCCCGCCAGATACGCAGTATTTT. This encodes CSVGQGTPPDTQYF.

The chain combines TRBV19 with TRBJ1-2; D unclear. The CDR3 covers 16 residues. From germline, CDR1 is LNHDA and CDR2 SQIVND (reference sequence). V dropped 5 bases and J dropped 4 bases, with 20 bases sitting between them. The CDR3 sequence: CASSAIRENHIYGYTF. The CDR3, as DNA: TGTGCCAGTAGTGCTATTCGGGAGAATCACATCTATGGCTACACCTTC.

The rearrangement joins TRBV18 to TRBJ1-1, with a weak D call TRBD1 (6 bases). V lost 2 bases and J lost 4, with 14 bases in between. In germline, CDR1 is KGHSH, CDR2 LQKENI. This CDR3 is built from 15 residues. CDR3 DNA: TGTGCCAGCTCACCATCGGCAGGGGCTCCCACTGAAGCTTTCTTT. Protein: CASSPSAGAPTEAFF. Full variable domain (outside the CDR3, taken from reference TRBV18 and TRBJ1-1): NAGVMQNPRHLVRRRGQEARLRCSPMKGHSHVYWYRQLPEEGLKFMVYLQKENIIDESGMPKERFSAEFPKEGPSILRIQQVVRGDSAAYFCASSPSAGAPTEAFFGQGTRLTVV.

The chain uses TRBV30 and TRBJ1-2; tentative D call: TRBD1 (6 bases). V lost 0 bases and J lost 6, with 11 bases in between. Germline-derived CDR1 and CDR2 are GTSNPN and SVGIG (reference sequence). The CDR3 loop spans 13 amino acids. This CDR3 reads CAWSVYRVDGYTF. CDR3 in DNA: TGTGCCTGGAGTGTATACAGGGTCGATGGCTACACCTTC.

The chain joins TRBV7-2 to TRBJ2-1; 7 bases are shared with TRBD2. CDR3 length equals 15 residues. With V trimmed by 4 bases and J by 5 bases, 8 bases remained unmatched. Per germline, CDR1 SGHTA and CDR2 FQGNSA. The CDR3 DNA follows: TGTGCCAGCAGCTCAAAGTGGCGGGAGAACAATGAGCAGTTCTTC. As protein: CASSSKWRENNEQFF.

This chain joins TRBV6-6 and TRBJ2-1; perhaps TRBD2 as D (6 bases). Germline V lookup: CDR1 MNHNY, CDR2 SVGAGI (reference sequence). V lost 2 bases, J lost 10 bases, and 9 bases lay in between. The CDR3 length is 12 residues. The CDR3 loop reads CASSYGGREQFF. CDR3 nucleotide sequence: TGTGCCAGCAGTTACGGGGGGAGGGAGCAGTTCTTC.

The gene calls are TRBV2 and TRBJ1-6; D ambiguous. Germline loops: CDR1 SNHLY, CDR2 FYNNEI. V lost 2 bases to trimming and J lost 5 bases, with 10 bases between them. The CDR3 is 15 amino acids. The CDR3 spells CASSEYGTNNSPLHF. Here the CDR3 DNA reads TGTGCCAGCAGTGAATACGGTACGAATAATTCACCCCTCCACTTT.

This clone was detected only once. This chain uses TRBV6-5 with TRBJ2-1; 9 bases fit TRBD2. J gave up 4 bases and V 5 bases, and 6 bases lay outside the gene matches. The CDR3 contains 15 residues. Germline V gene lookup returns CDR1 MNHEY and CDR2 SVGAGI. The chain's CDR3 is CASSTGLARYNEQFF. The DNA of the CDR3 is TGTGCCAGCAGTACTGGACTAGCGAGGTACAATGAGCAGTTCTTC.

A single count supports this clone. The V call is TRBV5-6, the J call TRBJ2-4, with D maybe TRBD2 (5 bases). The CDR3 loop spans 14 amino acids. V was trimmed by 2 bases and J by 10 bases, leaving 16 bases between them. Germline V CDR1 and CDR2: SGHDT, YYEEEE. The CDR3 spells CASSFFMRVQIQYF. CDR3 DNA sequence: TGTGCCAGCAGCTTTTTTATGAGGGTTCAGATTCAGTACTTC.

This clone was counted only a few times. The DNA for the CDR3 is TGTGCCAGCAGTTACGGGACAGGGGGCAATCAGCCCCAGCATTTT. It encodes CASSYGTGGNQPQHF. The chain links TRBV6-2 or TRBV6-3 to TRBJ1-5, with 10 bases lining up with TRBD1. Losses at the gene ends were 2 bases for V and 2 bases for J; bases not matched to a gene: 0. The CDR3 loop spans 15 amino acids. CDR1 is MNHEY and CDR2 is SVGEGT in the germline V gene.